This TCR beta chain was recorded in a study of blood T cell repertoires in COVID-19. The table came from immunoSEQ multiplex PCR; TCRdb's copy has only in-frame clones and leaves some out. The sample has 70,000 or so clones; roughly 87% are singletons. This CDR3 region has 18 residues. CDR1 LGHDT and CDR2 YNNKEL come from the germline V gene (reference sequence). V was shortened by 0 bases and J by 0 bases, with 14 bases between the two germline ends. The sample comprised peripheral blood. J is TRBJ2-2 and V is TRBV3-1 (or the pseudogene TRBV3-2); D is unclear. The receptor was isolated from a man older than 75 with acute or convalescent COVID-19. The CDR3 sequence: CASSQELGGNSNTGELFF. CDR3 coding DNA: TGTGCCAGCAGCCAAGAACTCGGCGGCAATTCGAACACCGGGGAGCTGTTTTTT.